The rows below give T cell receptor beta chains drawn from one sample of a study of beta chain features in type 1 diabetes. TCRdb's copy holds only in-frame clones and misses some; the assay was immunoSEQ multiplex PCR. This sample has about 38,000 clones, with about two thirds found just once. The sequenced sample was Tregs from blood. The receptor source for this set is a woman aged 25-40 years in good health. Both conserved end residues are trimmed from each CDR3. A D gene is named only where the DNA matches it firmly.

d_call	v_call	j_call	cdr3_aa
NA	TRBV10-3	TRBJ1-2	ASPNTTRRDYGYT
NA	TRBV28	TRBJ2-1	ASSYSGPYNEQF
TRBD1	TRBV7-2	TRBJ2-7	ASSQRRTGDFYEQY
TRBD2	TRBV4-2	TRBJ2-3	ASSQGGRNTDTQY
NA	TRBV28	NA	ASSFPSQVSEQY
NA	TRBV2	TRBJ1-2	ASSEALRSLGYT
TRBD1	TRBV4-3	TRBJ2-7	ASSQGRDRRVEQY
TRBD2	TRBV29-1	TRBJ2-1	SAQLAGSYNEQF
NA	TRBV28	TRBJ2-1	ASSFQGPRNNEQF
NA	TRBV19	NA	ASSNYRDLHEQY
NA	TRBV11-2	TRBJ2-5	ASSWTRRETQY
TRBD2	TRBV7-9	TRBJ2-1	ASRSLAVSSYNEQF
NA	TRBV4-1	TRBJ2-7	ASSQEWTGSYEQY
TRBD1	TRBV7-2	TRBJ2-6	ASSSRGTRSGANVLT
TRBD1	TRBV25-1	TRBJ2-1	ASSRVQGASYNEQF
NA	TRBV6-5	TRBJ2-2	ASSYVRALTGELF
TRBD1	TRBV4-2	TRBJ2-7	ASSQGGTDRDYEQY
NA	TRBV5-1	TRBJ1-4	ASSLEGDREVDKLF
NA	TRBV18	TRBJ1-1	ASSQIQGNTEAF
NA	TRBV19	TRBJ2-2	ASSIGAFRLADTGELF